This passage covers 9 T cell receptor beta chains from one sample sequenced in a study of radiotherapy plus CTLA-4 blockade in lung cancer. Clones were sequenced by immunoSEQ multiplex PCR, and TCRdb holds only the in-frame ones, with some missing. Of 84,000 or so clones in the sample, approximately 83% are singletons; the top ten hold about 14%. Sequenced here: peripheral blood, sampled from a patient treated with radiotherapy plus ipilimumab. The receptors shown here come from a human donor with non-small cell lung cancer that progressed on radiotherapy plus ipilimumab.

This rearrangement joins TRBV18 to TRBJ1-3; TRBD1 might be the D (5 bases). Germline V gives CDR1 KGHSH, CDR2 LQKENI. The CDR3 totals 15 residues. The V and J ends lost 2 bases and 2 bases respectively, with 10 bases between them. CDR3 nucleotide sequence: TGTGCCAGCTCACCAAGGCAGGGCCCTGGAAACACCATATATTTT. It codes for CASSPRQGPGNTIYF.

This chain connects TRBV12-5 to TRBJ2-5; D gene unclear. With 0 bases removed from V and 4 bases from J, the gap between germline ends came to 3 bases. This CDR3 spans 12 amino acids. Germline-derived CDR1 and CDR2 are LGHNT and FRNRAP. The CDR3 is CASGLVGETQYF. CDR3 sequence (DNA): TGTGCTAGTGGTTTGGTAGGAGAGACCCAGTACTTC.

This rearrangement joins TRBV6-1 to TRBJ1-2, with D tentatively TRBD1 (6 bases). Germline loops: CDR1 MNHNS, CDR2 SASEGT. The CDR3 totals 20 residues. Trimming shortened V by 4 bases and J by 4 bases, and 31 bases separated the two germline ends. CDR3 sequence (DNA): TGTGCCAGCAGTGTCCCCGCGAGGAACATCTTGAGAGGGGGTAGCTATGGCTACACCTTC. Amino acids: CASSVPARNILRGGSYGYTF.

The chain recombines TRBV7-8 with TRBJ2-5, with 9 bases lining up with TRBD2. Germline CDR1 is SGHVS and CDR2 is FQNEAQ. V lost 7 bases to trimming and J lost 3 bases; unmatched junction nucleotides: 6. The CDR3 consists of 14 residues. Written as DNA, the CDR3 is TGTGCCAGCACGCGGCTAGCGGGAAAAGAGACCCAGTACTTC. Residues: CASTRLAGKETQYF.

The chain employs TRBV7-9 and TRBJ1-2; D possibly corresponds to TRBD1 (6 bases). CDR3 length equals 14 residues. The germline gives CDR1 SEHNR, CDR2 FQNEAQ (reference sequence). Trimming took off 1 base at V and 4 bases at J, with 10 bases between the two ends. The DNA of the CDR3 is TGTGCCAGCAGCTTAGAACAGGGTTTCTATGGCTACACCTTC. Residues: CASSLEQGFYGYTF.

The chain links TRBV5-1 to TRBJ2-7, with no clear D. The CDR3 contains 15 residues. The germline CDR1 and CDR2 sequences are SGHRS and YFSETQ. Deletions cut 0 bases from V and 4 bases from J, with 14 bases between. CDR3 sequence (DNA): TGCGCCAGCAGCTTGGAAGCCTCTGGGGTGTACGAGCAGTACTTC. This encodes CASSLEASGVYEQYF.

The rearrangement joins TRBV6-5 to TRBJ1-5, with D hard to call. V gave up 2 bases and J gave up 0 bases, with 8 bases separating them. Per germline, CDR1 MNHEY and CDR2 SVGAGI. The CDR3 covers 15 residues. The CDR3 region is CASSYSQYSNQPQHF. CDR3 DNA sequence: TGTGCCAGCAGTTACAGTCAGTATAGCAATCAGCCCCAGCATTTT.

This chain joins TRBV6-5 and TRBJ2-1, with a possible D match to TRBD1 (5 bases). The V gene lost 5 bases and the J gene lost 6 bases, with 17 bases spanning the gap. The CDR3 covers 15 residues. CDR1 and CDR2 (germline): MNHEY, SVGAGI. CDR3 region: CASSLQGTPTNEQFF. DNA of the CDR3: TGTGCCAGCAGTCTCCAGGGTACCCCTACCAATGAGCAGTTCTTC.

This chain uses TRBV18 with TRBJ2-5; tentatively, D is TRBD1 (5 bases). The CDR3 is made up of 15 amino acids. Trimming shortened V by 5 bases and J by 0 bases, and 13 bases separated the two germline ends. Per germline, CDR1 KGHSH and CDR2 LQKENI. In DNA, the CDR3 is TGTGCCAGCTCAAAGACTCAGGGAAACCAAGAGACCCAGTACTTC. Residues: CASSKTQGNQETQYF.